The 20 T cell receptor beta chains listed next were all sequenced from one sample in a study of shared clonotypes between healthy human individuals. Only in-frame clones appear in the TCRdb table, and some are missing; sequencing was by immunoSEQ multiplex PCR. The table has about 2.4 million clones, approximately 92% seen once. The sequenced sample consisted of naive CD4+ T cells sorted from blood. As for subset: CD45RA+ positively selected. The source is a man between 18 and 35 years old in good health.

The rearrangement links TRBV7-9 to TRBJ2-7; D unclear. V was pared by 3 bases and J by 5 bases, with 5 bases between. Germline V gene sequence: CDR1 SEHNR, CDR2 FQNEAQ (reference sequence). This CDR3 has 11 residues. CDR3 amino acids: CASSFWNEQYF. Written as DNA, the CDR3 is TGTGCCAGCAGCTTCTGGAACGAGCAGTACTTC. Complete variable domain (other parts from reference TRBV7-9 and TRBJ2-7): DTGVSQNPRHKITKRGQNVTFRCDPISEHNRLYWYRQTLGQGPEFLTYFQNEAQLEKSRLLSDRFSAERPKGSFSTLEIQRTEQGDSAMYLCASSFWNEQYFGPGTRLTVT.

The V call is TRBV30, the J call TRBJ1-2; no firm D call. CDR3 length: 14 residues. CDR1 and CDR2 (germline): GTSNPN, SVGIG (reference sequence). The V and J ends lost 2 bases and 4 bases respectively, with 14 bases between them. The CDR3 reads CAWSIASAIYGYTF. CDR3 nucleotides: TGTGCCTGGAGTATCGCATCAGCGATCTATGGCTACACCTTC.

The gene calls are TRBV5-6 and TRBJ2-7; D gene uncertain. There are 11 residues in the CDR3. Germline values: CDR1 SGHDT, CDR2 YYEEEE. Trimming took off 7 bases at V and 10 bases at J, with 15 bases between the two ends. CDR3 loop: CASENIREQYF. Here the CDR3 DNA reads TGTGCCAGCGAAAACATACGAGAACAGTACTTC.

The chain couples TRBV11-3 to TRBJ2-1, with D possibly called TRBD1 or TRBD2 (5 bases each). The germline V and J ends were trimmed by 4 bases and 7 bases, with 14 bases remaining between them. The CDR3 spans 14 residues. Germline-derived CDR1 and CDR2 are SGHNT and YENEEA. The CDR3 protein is CASSYTGGGNEQFF. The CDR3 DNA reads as TGTGCCAGCAGCTATACGGGTGGGGGAAATGAGCAGTTCTTC.

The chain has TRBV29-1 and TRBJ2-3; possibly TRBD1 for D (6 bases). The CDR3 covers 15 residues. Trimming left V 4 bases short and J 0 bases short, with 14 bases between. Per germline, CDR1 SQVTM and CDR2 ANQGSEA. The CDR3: CSVVRGFSSTDTQYF. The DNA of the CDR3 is TGCAGCGTTGTTAGGGGGTTTTCTAGCACAGATACGCAGTATTTT.

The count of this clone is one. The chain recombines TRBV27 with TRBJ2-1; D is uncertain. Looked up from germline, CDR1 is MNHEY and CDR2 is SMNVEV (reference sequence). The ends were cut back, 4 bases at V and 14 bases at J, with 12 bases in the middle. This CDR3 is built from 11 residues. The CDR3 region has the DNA TGTGCCAGCAGTTCTACGGCCAAAAAGTTCTTC. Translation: CASSSTAKKFF.

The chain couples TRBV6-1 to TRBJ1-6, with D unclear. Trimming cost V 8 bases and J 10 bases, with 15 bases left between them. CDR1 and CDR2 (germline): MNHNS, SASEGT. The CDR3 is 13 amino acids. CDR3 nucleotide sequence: TGTGCCAGCGCGACGCAGGTAGGGTCACCCCTCCACTTT. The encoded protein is CASATQVGSPLHF.

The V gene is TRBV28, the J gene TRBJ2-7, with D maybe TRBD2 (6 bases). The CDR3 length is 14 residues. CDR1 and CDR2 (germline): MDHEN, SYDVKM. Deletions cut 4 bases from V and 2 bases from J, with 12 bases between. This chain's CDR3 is CASSSGTRPYEQYF. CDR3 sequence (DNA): TGTGCCAGCAGTTCCGGGACTCGACCCTACGAGCAGTACTTC.

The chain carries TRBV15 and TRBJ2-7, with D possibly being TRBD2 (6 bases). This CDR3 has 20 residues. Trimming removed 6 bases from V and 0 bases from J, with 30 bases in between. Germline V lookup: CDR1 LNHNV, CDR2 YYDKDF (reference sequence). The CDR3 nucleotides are TGTGCCACCAGATCTGCCCCAGGTGCAAGCCGGGACTGGAACTCCTACGAGCAGTACTTC. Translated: CATRSAPGASRDWNSYEQYF.

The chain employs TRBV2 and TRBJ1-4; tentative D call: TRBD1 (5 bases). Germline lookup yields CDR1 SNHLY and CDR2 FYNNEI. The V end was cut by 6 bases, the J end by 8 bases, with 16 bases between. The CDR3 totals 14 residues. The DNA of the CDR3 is TGTGCCAGCAGGGACACTCCAGGCAAGGAAAAACTGTTTTTT. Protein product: CASRDTPGKEKLFF.

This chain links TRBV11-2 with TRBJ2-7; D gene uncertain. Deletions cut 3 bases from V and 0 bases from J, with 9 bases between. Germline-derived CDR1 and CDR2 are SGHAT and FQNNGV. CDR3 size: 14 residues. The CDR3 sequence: CASSLMAVSYEQYF. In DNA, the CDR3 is TGTGCCAGCAGCTTGATGGCGGTCTCCTACGAGCAGTACTTC.

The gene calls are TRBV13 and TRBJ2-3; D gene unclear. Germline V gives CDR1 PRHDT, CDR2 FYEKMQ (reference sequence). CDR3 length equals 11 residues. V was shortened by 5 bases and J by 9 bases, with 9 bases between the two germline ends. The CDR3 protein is CASSPRRTQYF. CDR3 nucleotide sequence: TGTGCCAGCAGCCCCCGGCGCACGCAGTATTTT.

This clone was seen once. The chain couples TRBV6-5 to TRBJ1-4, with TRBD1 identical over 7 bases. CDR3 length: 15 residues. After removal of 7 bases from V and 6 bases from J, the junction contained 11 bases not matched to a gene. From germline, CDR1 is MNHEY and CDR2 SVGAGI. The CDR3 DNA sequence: TGTGCCAGCAATTTTAGGGGGGACAGTCATGAAAAACTGTTTTTT. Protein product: CASNFRGDSHEKLFF.

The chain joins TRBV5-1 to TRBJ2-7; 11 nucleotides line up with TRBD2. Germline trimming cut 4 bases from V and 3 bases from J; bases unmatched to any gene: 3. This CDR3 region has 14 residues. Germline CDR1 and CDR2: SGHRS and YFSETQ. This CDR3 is CASSQGLAVYEQYF. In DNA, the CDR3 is TGCGCCAGCAGCCAGGGACTAGCGGTCTACGAGCAGTACTTC.

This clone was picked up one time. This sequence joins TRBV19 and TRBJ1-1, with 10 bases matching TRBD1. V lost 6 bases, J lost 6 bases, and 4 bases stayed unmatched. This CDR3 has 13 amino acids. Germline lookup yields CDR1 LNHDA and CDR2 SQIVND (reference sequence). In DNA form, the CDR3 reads TGTGCCAGTAGGACAGGGGGCAGCCCTGAAGCTTTCTTT. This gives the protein CASRTGGSPEAFF.

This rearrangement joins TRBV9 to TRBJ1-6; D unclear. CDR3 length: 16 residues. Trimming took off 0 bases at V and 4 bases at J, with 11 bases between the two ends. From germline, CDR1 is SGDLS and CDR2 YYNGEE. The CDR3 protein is CASSVDTAYYNSPLHF. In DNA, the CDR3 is TGTGCCAGCAGCGTAGATACTGCTTATTATAATTCACCCCTCCACTTT.

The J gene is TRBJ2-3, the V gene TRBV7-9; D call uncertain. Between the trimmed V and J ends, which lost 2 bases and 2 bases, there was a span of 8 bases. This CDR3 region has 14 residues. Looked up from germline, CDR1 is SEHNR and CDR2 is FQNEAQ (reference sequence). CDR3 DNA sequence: TGTGCCAGCAGCTTAAATGGGCTCACAGATACGCAGTATTTT. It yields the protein CASSLNGLTDTQYF. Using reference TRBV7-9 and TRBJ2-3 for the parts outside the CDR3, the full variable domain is DTGVSQNPRHKITKRGQNVTFRCDPISEHNRLYWYRQTLGQGPEFLTYFQNEAQLEKSRLLSDRFSAERPKGSFSTLEIQRTEQGDSAMYLCASSLNGLTDTQYFGPGTRLTVL.

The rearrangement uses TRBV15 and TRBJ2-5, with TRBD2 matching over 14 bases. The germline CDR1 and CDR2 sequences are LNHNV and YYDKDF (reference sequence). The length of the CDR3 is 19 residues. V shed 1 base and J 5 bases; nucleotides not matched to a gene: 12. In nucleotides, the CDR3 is TGTGCCACCAGCAGAGGGGAATGGGGACTAGCGGGGGCATGGGAGACCCAGTACTTC. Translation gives CATSRGEWGLAGAWETQYF.

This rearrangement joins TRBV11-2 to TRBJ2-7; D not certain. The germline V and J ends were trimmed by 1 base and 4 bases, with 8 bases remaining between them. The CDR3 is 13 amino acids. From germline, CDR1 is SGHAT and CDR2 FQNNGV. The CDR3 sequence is CASSLVSAYEQYF. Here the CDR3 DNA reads TGTGCCAGCAGCTTAGTGTCCGCGTACGAGCAGTACTTC.

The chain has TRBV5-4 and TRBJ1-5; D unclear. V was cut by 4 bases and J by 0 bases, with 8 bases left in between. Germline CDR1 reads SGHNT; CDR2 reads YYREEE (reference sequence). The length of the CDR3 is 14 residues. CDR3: CASSVEGSNQPQHF. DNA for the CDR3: TGTGCCAGCAGCGTTGAGGGTAGCAATCAGCCCCAGCATTTT.